This T cell receptor beta chain was identified in a study of OX40 agonist ivuxolimab in advanced cancers. TCRdb keeps only in-frame clones here, not all; method: immunoSEQ multiplex PCR. The sample shows tens of thousands of clones, around 77% of them seen only once. The sample consisted of CD4+ or CD8+ T cells sorted from blood, taken in a trial of the OX40 agonist ivuxolimab. This receptor was taken from an adult with an advanced solid tumor such as melanoma, head and neck, liver or kidney cancer.

CDR3 bases: TGTGCCAGCAGCTTGGGGGTAGGGGGGCTAGAGACCCAGTACTTC. It is translated as CASSLGVGGLETQYF. V and J are TRBV5-4 and TRBJ2-5; D possibly matches TRBD1 or TRBD2 (6 bases each). Germline assignment: CDR1 SGHNT and CDR2 YYREEE (reference sequence). CDR3 size: 15 residues. Trimming removed 0 bases at V and 4 bases at J, with 13 bases between.